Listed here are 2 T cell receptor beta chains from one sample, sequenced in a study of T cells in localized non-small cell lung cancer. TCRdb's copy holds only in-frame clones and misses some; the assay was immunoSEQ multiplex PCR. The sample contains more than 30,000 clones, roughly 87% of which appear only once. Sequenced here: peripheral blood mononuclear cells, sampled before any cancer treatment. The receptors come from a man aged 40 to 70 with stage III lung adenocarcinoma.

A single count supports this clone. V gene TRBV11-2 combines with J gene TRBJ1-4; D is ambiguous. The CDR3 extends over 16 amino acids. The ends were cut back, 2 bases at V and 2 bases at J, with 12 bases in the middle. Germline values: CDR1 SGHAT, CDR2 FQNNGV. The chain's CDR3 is CASSLTRATTNEKLFF. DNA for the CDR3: TGTGCCAGCAGCTTAACTAGGGCTACTACTAATGAAAAACTGTTTTTT.

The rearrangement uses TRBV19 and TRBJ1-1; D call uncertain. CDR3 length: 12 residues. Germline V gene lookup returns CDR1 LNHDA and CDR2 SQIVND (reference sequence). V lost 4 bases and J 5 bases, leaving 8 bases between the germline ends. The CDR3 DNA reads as TGTGCCAGTAGTAATATGGGTACTGAAGCTTTCTTT. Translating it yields CASSNMGTEAFF.